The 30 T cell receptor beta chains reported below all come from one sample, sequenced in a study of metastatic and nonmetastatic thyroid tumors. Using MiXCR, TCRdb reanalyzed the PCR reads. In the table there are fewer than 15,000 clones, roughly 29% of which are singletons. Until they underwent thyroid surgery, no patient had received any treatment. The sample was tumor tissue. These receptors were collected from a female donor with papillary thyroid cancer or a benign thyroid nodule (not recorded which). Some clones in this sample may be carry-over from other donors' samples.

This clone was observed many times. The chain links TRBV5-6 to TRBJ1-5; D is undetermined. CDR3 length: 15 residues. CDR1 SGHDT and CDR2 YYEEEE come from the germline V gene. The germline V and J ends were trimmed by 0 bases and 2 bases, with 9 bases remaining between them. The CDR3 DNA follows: TGTGCCAGCAGCTTGGGACACGTAGGCAATCAGCCCCAGCATTTT. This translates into CASSLGHVGNQPQHF.

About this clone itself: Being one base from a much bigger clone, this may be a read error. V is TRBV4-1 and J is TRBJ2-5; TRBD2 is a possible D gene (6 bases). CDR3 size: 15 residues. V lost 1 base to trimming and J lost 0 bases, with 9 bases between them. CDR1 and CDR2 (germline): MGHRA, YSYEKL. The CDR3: CASSQGLEHQETQYF. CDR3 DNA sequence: TGCGCCAGCAGCCAAGGACTAGAGCACCAAGAGACCCAGTACTTC.

CDR3 sequence reads: CASSVGQGFTGANVLTF. In nucleotides, the CDR3 is TGTGCCAGCAGCGTGGGACAGGGTTTCACTGGGGCCAACGTCCTGACTTTC. The rearrangement joins TRBV5-6 to TRBJ2-6; TRBD1 matches 9 bases. The CDR3 has 17 residues. In germline, CDR1 is SGHDT, CDR2 YYEEEE. V shed 4 bases, J shed 2 bases, and the junction held 7 bases outside the gene matches.

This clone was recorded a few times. This CDR3 is CPAQRDRVYEQYF. The DNA of the CDR3 is TGTCCCGCCCAGAGGGACAGGGTATACGAGCAGTACTTC. The chain has TRBV28 and TRBJ2-7; 9 bases match TRBD1. Germline CDR1 and CDR2: MDHEN and SYDVKM. The CDR3 consists of 13 residues.

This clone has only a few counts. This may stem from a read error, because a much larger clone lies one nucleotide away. CDR3 residues: CASSTPSWRNTGELFF. The CDR3 coding sequence is TGTGCCAGCAGCACACCTAGCTGGAGAAACACCGGGGAGCTGTTTTTT. The rearrangement uses TRBV5-4 and TRBJ2-2; a weak D match, TRBD2 (5 bases). Germline values: CDR1 SGHNT, CDR2 YYREEE (reference sequence). Trimming stripped 4 bases from V and 2 bases from J, with 15 bases between. The CDR3 runs 16 residues.

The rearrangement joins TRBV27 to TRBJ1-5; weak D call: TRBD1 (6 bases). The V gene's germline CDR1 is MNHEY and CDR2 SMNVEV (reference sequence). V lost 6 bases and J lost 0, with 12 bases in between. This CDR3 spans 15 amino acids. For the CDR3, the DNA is TGTGCCAGCAGCCCGACAGGTCATAGCAATCAGCCCCAGCATTTT. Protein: CASSPTGHSNQPQHF.

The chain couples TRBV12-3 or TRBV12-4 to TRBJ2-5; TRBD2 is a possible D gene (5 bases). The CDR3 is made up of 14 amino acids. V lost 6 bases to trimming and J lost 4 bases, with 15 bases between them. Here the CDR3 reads CASRPDWVGETQYF. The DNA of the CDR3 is TGTGCCAGCAGGCCGGACTGGGTAGGAGAGACCCAGTACTTC.

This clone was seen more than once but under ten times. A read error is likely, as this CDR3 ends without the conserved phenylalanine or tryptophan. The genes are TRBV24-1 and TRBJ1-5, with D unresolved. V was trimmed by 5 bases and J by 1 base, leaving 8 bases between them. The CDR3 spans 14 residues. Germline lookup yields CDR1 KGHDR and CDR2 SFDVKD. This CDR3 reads CATSGRNSNQPQHY. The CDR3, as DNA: TGTGCCACCAGTGGGCGTAACAGCAATCAGCCCCAGCATTAT.

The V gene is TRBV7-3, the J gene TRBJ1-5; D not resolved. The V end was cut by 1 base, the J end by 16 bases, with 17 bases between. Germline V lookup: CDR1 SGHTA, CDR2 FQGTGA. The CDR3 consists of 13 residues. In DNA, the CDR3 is TGTGCCAGCAGCTTAAGCGCGGGTCAGCCCTATCATTTT. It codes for CASSLSAGQPYHF.

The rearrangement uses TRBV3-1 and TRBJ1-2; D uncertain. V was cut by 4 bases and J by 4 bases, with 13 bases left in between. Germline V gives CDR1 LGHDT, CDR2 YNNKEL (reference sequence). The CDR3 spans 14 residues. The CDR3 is CASSPASGVYGYTF. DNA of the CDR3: TGTGCCAGCAGCCCGGCCTCCGGGGTCTATGGCTACACCTTC.

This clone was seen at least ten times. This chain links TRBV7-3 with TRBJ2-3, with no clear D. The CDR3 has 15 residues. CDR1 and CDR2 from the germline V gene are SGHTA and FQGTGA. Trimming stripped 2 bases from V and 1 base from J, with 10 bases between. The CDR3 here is CASSLRRGGTDTQYF. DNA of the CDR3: TGTGCCAGCAGCTTACGTCGTGGGGGCACAGATACGCAGTATTTT.

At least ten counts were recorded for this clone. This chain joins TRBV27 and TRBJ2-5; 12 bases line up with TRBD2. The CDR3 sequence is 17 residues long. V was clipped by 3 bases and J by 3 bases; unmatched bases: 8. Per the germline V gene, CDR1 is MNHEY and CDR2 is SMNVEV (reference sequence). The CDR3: CASSFPTSGGREETQYF. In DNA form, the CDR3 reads TGTGCCAGCAGTTTCCCGACTAGCGGGGGAAGGGAAGAGACCCAGTACTTC.

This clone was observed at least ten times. The DNA for the CDR3 is TGCGCCAGCAGAAGGGGACAGCACATACAAGAGACCCAGTACTTC. The encoded protein is CASRRGQHIQETQYF. The chain carries TRBV10-2 and TRBJ2-5, with 7 bases fitting TRBD1. The ends lost 6 bases at V and 2 bases at J; junction bases unmatched: 9. From germline, CDR1 is WSHSY and CDR2 SAAADI. This CDR3 has 15 residues.

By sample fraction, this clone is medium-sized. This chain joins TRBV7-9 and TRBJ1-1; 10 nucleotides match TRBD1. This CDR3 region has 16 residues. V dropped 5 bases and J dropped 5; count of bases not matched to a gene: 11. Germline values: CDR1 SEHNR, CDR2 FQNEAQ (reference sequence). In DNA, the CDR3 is TGTGCCAGCAGCCCGAGACAGGGGGCAGGGTATACTGAAGCTTTCTTT. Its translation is CASSPRQGAGYTEAFF.

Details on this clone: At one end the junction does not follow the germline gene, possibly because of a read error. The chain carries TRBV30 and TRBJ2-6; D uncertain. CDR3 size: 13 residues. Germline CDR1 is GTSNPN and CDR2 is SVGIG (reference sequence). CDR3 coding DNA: TGTGCCTGGAGTCCGGCTGGTGCCAACGTCCTGGCTTTC. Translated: CAWSPAGANVLAF.

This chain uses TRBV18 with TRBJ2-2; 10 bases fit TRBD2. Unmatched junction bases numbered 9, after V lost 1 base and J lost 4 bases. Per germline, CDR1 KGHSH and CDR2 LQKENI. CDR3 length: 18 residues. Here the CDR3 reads CASSPRALAGLGTGELFF. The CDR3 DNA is TGTGCCAGCTCACCACGGGCACTAGCGGGACTAGGCACCGGGGAGCTGTTTTTT.

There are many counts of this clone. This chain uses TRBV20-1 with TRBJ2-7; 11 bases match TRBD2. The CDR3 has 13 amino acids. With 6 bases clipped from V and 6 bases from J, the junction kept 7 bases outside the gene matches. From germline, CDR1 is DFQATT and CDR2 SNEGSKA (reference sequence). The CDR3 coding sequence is TGCAGTGCGTACTTAGCGGGAGGGTCCGAGCAGTACTTC. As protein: CSAYLAGGSEQYF.

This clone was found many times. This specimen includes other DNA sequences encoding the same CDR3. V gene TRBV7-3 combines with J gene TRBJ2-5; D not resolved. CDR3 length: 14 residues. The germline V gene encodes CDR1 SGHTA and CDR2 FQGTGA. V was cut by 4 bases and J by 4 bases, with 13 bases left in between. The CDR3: CASSSSGPRETQYF. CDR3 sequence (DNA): TGTGCCAGCAGCTCCTCCGGGCCACGAGAGACCCAGTACTTC.

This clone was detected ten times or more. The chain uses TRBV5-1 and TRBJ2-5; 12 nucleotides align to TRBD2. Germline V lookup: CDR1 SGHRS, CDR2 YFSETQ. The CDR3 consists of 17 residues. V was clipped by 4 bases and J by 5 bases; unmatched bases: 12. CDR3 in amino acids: CASSPTSGSFGSETQYF. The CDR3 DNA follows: TGCGCCAGCAGCCCGACTAGCGGGAGTTTTGGGTCCGAGACCCAGTACTTC.

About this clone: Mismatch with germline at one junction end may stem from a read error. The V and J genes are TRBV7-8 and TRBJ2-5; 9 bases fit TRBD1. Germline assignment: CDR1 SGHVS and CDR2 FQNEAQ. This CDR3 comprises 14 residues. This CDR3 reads CARSLKDRGETQYF. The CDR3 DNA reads TGTGCCAGGAGCTTAAAGGACAGGGGTGAGACCCAGTACTTC.

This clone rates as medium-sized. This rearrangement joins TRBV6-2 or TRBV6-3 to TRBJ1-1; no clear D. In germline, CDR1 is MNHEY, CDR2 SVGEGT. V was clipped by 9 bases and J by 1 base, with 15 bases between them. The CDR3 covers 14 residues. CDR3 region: CASVHHSRNTEAFF. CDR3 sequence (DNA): TGTGCCAGTGTCCATCACTCACGGAACACTGAAGCTTTCTTT.

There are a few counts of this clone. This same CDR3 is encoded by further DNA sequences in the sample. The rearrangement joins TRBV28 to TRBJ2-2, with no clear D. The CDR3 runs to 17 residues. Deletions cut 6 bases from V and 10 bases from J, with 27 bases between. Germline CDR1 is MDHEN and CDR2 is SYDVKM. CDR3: CASSLVSPWAAHLELFF. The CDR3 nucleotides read TGTGCCAGCAGCTTAGTAAGCCCATGGGCAGCCCACCTGGAGCTGTTTTTT.

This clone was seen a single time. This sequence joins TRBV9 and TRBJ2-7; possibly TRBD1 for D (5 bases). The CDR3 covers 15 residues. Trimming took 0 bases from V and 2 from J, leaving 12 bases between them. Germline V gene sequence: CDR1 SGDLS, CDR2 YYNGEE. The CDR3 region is CASSVADSSTYEQYF. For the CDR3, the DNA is TGTGCCAGCAGCGTAGCTGACAGTTCGACCTACGAGCAGTACTTC.

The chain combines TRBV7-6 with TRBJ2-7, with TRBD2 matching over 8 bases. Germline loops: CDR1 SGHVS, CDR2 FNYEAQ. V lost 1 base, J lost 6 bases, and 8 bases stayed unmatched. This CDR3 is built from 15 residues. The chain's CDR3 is CASSLEYGRATEQYF. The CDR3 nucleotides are TGTGCCAGCAGCTTAGAATACGGGAGGGCGACCGAGCAGTACTTC.

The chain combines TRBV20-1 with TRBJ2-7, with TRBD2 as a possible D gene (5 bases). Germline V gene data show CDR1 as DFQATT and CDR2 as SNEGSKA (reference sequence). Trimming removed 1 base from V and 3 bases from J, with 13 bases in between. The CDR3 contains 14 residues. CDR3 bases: TGCAGTGCTAGAGGTTTCGACTACGGCTACGAGCAGTACTTC. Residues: CSARGFDYGYEQYF.

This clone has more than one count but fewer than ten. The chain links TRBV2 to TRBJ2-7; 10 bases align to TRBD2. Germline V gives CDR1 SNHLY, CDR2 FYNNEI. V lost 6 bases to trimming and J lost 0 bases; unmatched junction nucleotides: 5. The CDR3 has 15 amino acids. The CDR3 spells CASSPIAGGSYEQYF. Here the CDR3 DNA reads TGTGCCAGCAGCCCCATAGCGGGAGGCTCCTACGAGCAGTACTTC.

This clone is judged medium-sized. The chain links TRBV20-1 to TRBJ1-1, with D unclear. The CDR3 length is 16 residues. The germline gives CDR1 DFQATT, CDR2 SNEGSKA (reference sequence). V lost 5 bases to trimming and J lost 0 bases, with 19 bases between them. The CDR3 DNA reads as TGCAGTGCTCCCCGAACGGACCGGACCTTGAACACTGAAGCTTTCTTT. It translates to CSAPRTDRTLNTEAFF.

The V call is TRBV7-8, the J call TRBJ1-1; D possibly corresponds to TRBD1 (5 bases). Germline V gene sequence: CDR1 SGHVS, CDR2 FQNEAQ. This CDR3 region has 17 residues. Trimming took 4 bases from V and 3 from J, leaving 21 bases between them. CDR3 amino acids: CASSWTNTRGGDTEAFF. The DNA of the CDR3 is TGTGCCAGCAGCTGGACAAATACCCGGGGGGGAGACACTGAAGCTTTCTTT.

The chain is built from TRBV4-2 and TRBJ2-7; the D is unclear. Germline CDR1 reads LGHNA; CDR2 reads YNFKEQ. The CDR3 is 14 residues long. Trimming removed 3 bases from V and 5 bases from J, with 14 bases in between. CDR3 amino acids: CASSQEPVGDEQYF. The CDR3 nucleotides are TGTGCCAGCAGCCAGGAACCGGTCGGCGACGAGCAGTACTTC.

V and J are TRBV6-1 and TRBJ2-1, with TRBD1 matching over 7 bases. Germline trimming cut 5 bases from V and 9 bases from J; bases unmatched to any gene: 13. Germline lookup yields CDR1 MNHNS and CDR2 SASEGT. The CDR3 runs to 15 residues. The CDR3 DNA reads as TGTGCCAGCAGTACCCGGGACAGCCCAAGCAGTGAGCAGTTCTTC. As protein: CASSTRDSPSSEQFF.